The 29 T cell receptor beta chains below were found in one sample sequenced in a study of Graves' ophthalmopathy and Graves' hyperthyroidism. From RNA, the CDR3 regions of TCR beta chains were amplified and sequenced. HTBI-primed RT-PCR formed the first round, and a multiplex PCR formed the second. MiXCR, run by TCRdb on the multiplex PCR reads, gives a single entry per CDR3 protein. The sample records some 1.1 million distinct CDR3 sequences, 35% to 40% being singletons. Sequencing was performed on peripheral blood or thyroid tissue (not recorded which). These receptors all stem from an adult man with Graves' hyperthyroidism.

This clonotype was counted once. The chain carries TRBV7-6 and TRBJ1-1; 7 nucleotides line up with TRBD1. The CDR3 length is 14 residues. Germline lookup yields CDR1 SGHVS and CDR2 FNYEAQ. The ends lost 8 bases at V and 1 base at J; junction bases unmatched: 7. The CDR3 is CASGTSGGNTEAFF. In DNA, the CDR3 is TGTGCCAGCGGTACTTCAGGGGGGAACACTGAAGCTTTCTTT.

The V gene is TRBV9, the J gene TRBJ2-7; possibly TRBD2 for D (6 bases). V lost 7 bases and J 5 bases, leaving 16 bases between the germline ends. The CDR3 is made up of 13 amino acids. CDR1 and CDR2 from the germline V gene are SGDLS and YYNGEE. This chain's CDR3 is CASGEGGENEQYF. In DNA, the CDR3 is TGTGCCAGCGGCGAGGGAGGAGAAAACGAGCAGTACTTC.

This clonotype came up many times. J is TRBJ1-4 and V is TRBV7-2; no firm D call. The germline V and J ends were trimmed by 5 bases and 11 bases, with 18 bases remaining between them. CDR1 is SGHTA and CDR2 is FQGNSA in the germline V gene. The CDR3 is 14 residues long. CDR3 in DNA: TGTGCCAGCAGCCCAGCGCTCCCAGAAGGGAAACTGTTTTTT. This encodes CASSPALPEGKLFF.

This clonotype was seen many times. The rearrangement links TRBV11-2 to TRBJ2-2; TRBD1 aligns across 7 bases. The CDR3 is 15 amino acids. The J segment lost 6 bases and the V segment lost 5 bases, leaving 9 bases of the junction unmatched. From germline, CDR1 is SGHAT and CDR2 FQNNGV. The CDR3 nucleotides are TGTGCCAGCAGCAACCGGGACAGCGTGCCCGGGGAGCTGTTTTTT. As protein: CASSNRDSVPGELFF. The whole variable domain, filled in from reference TRBV11-2 and TRBJ2-2, reads EAGVAQSPRYKIIEKRQSVAFWCNPISGHATLYWYQQILGQGPKLLIQFQNNGVVDDSQLPKDRFSAERLKGVDSTLKIQPAKLEDSAVYLCASSNRDSVPGELFFGEGSRLTVL.

This clonotype was seen only a few times. The CDR3 end shows no conserved phenylalanine or tryptophan, and so a read error is likely. It is unclear where the CDR3 begins or ends on the DNA, so no DNA is shown, and the CDR3 is as TCRdb lists it. The chain joins TRBV29-1 to TRBJ2-7; the table's D gene call, TRBD2, was not cross checked with the DNA. Including both end residues, the CDR3 is 8 amino acids long. CDR1 and CDR2 (germline): SQVTM, ANQGSEA. The CDR3 here is CSVHGLAG.

The chain couples TRBV15 to TRBJ2-6; 9 bases agree with TRBD1. V shed 0 bases, J shed 3 bases, and the junction held 3 bases outside the gene matches. CDR3 size: 17 residues. Germline CDR1 LNHNV, CDR2 YYDKDF (reference sequence). CDR3 sequence reads: CATSREQGASGANVLTF. The CDR3 DNA reads TGTGCCACCAGCAGAGAACAGGGGGCAAGTGGGGCCAACGTCCTGACTTTC.

This chain connects TRBV7-2 to TRBJ2-5; D assignment may be TRBD1 or TRBD2 (5 bases each). This CDR3 is 14 amino acids long. V lost 2 bases and J 9 bases, leaving 16 bases between the germline ends. CDR1 SGHTA and CDR2 FQGNSA come from the germline V gene. Here the CDR3 DNA reads TGTGCCAGCAGCTTAAGTGGGGACCAATTCGCCCAGTACTTC. Its translation: CASSLSGDQFAQYF.

J is TRBJ1-5 and V is TRBV29-1, with D hard to call. Trimming removed 8 bases from V and 7 bases from J, with 15 bases in between. The length of the CDR3 is 12 residues. In germline, CDR1 is SQVTM, CDR2 ANQGSEA. CDR3: CSLATPPQPQHF. CDR3 nucleotide sequence: TGCAGCCTAGCCACACCCCCCCAGCCCCAGCATTTT.

The chain is built from TRBV20-1 and TRBJ2-6, with 8 positions matching TRBD2. Germline CDR1 DFQATT, CDR2 SNEGSKA (reference sequence). With 0 bases clipped from V and 1 base from J, the junction kept 11 bases outside the gene matches. This CDR3 comprises 19 residues. CDR3 bases: TGCAGTGCTAGAGATCTCTTTAAGCGGGGGAGTTCTGGGGCCAACGTCCTGACTTTC. Amino acid sequence: CSARDLFKRGSSGANVLTF.

The chain uses TRBV7-8 and TRBJ1-1, with 8 positions matching TRBD1. The CDR3 loop spans 15 amino acids. Unmatched junction bases numbered 3, after V lost 2 bases and J lost 1 base. Germline V gene lookup returns CDR1 SGHVS and CDR2 FQNEAQ. This CDR3 reads CASSLIGQGNTEAFF. CDR3 in DNA: TGTGCCAGCAGCTTAATTGGACAGGGGAACACTGAAGCTTTCTTT.

V gene TRBV25-1 combines with J gene TRBJ1-6; D is ambiguous. This CDR3 spans 14 amino acids. Per germline, CDR1 MGHDK and CDR2 SYGVNS. Trimming removed 7 bases from V and 6 bases from J, with 13 bases in between. CDR3 sequence (DNA): TGTGCCAGCAACAAAAATGCCTTTAATTCACCCCTCCACTTT. Protein: CASNKNAFNSPLHF.

This chain's CDR3 is CSAQPANEQFF. The CDR3 DNA reads as TGCAGTGCGCAGCCCGCCAATGAGCAGTTCTTC. The chain is built from TRBV20-1 and TRBJ2-1; D remains ambiguous. Germline V gives CDR1 DFQATT, CDR2 SNEGSKA (reference sequence). Deletions cut 6 bases from V and 6 bases from J, with 9 bases between. There are 11 residues in the CDR3.

This clonotype came up a few times. V usage is TRBV5-5 and J usage is TRBJ2-7; 10 bases line up with TRBD1. The CDR3 covers 15 residues. The V gene's germline CDR1 is SGHKS and CDR2 YYEKEE (reference sequence). J gave up 3 bases and V 4 bases, and 7 bases lay outside the gene matches. The CDR3 sequence: CASSLGTGEYYEQYF. CDR3 bases: TGTGCCAGCAGCCTGGGGACAGGGGAATACTACGAGCAGTACTTC.

This clonotype was counted at least ten times. A read error may produce the germline difference seen at one junction end. The gene calls are TRBV10-2 and TRBJ1-2, with TRBD1 identical over 9 bases. The length of the CDR3 is 13 residues. The germline V gene encodes CDR1 WSHSY and CDR2 SAAADI. CDR3 loop: CASSYRTGDGYTF. CDR3 in DNA: TGTGCCAGCAGTTACAGGACAGGGGATGGCTACACCTTC.

This clonotype was counted at least ten times. The chain is built from TRBV7-2 and TRBJ2-6, with D unresolved. The germline V gene encodes CDR1 SGHTA and CDR2 FQGNSA. The CDR3 extends over 16 amino acids. V was shortened by 2 bases and J by 2 bases, with 10 bases between the two germline ends. The chain's CDR3 is CASSLSPGPGANVLTF. In nucleotides, the CDR3 is TGTGCCAGCAGCTTATCTCCGGGTCCTGGGGCCAACGTCCTGACTTTC.

This clonotype has only one observation. This sequence joins TRBV6-2 or TRBV6-3 and TRBJ2-2; tentatively, D is TRBD1 (5 bases). The V gene lost 10 bases and the J gene lost 5 bases, with 14 bases spanning the gap. This CDR3 region has 13 residues. Germline V gene sequence: CDR1 MNHEY, CDR2 SVGEGT. The CDR3 is CATGQGSTGELFF. The CDR3 nucleotides are TGTGCCACAGGGCAGGGTTCGACCGGGGAGCTGTTTTTT.

The chain carries TRBV5-1 and TRBJ2-7, with D perhaps TRBD1 or TRBD2 (5 bases each). Germline V gives CDR1 SGHRS, CDR2 YFSETQ. The CDR3 has 15 residues. Trimming pared 1 base from V and 3 bases from J, leaving 14 bases between. The CDR3 DNA follows: TGCGCCAGCAGCTTGTTGCCAGGGACGGACTACGAGCAGTACTTC. Protein sequence: CASSLLPGTDYEQYF.

This clonotype was observed a single time. V usage is TRBV24-1 and J usage is TRBJ2-7; 12 bases map to TRBD2. V was pared by 11 bases and J by 2 bases, with 15 bases of the junction left unmatched. The CDR3 totals 17 residues. Germline CDR1 reads KGHDR; CDR2 reads SFDVKD. CDR3 in amino acids: CASSTNNLAGGTYEQYF. The CDR3 DNA follows: TGTGCCAGCAGCACGAATAATCTAGCGGGAGGGACCTACGAGCAGTACTTC.

Notes on this clonotype: One end of the junction does not line up with germline, which may come from a read error. The chain has TRBV29-1 and TRBJ2-7; a weak D match, TRBD2 (5 bases). The germline gives CDR1 SQVTM, CDR2 ANQGSEA. This CDR3 contains 12 residues. The CDR3 nucleotides are TGCAGCGTTAAGGAAGGTACCGGGGAGCTGTACTTC. This sequence encodes CSVKEGTGELYF.

This clonotype was counted ten times or more. The chain employs TRBV7-9 and TRBJ1-2, with D uncertain. Germline values: CDR1 SEHNR, CDR2 FQNEAQ (reference sequence). Trimming removed 1 base from V and 5 bases from J, with 8 bases in between. The CDR3 is made up of 13 amino acids. CDR3 protein: CASSLGDIYGYTF. The CDR3 region has the DNA TGTGCCAGCAGCTTAGGAGATATTTATGGCTACACCTTC.

A word on this clonotype: Mismatch with germline at one junction end may stem from a read error. The J gene is TRBJ2-7, the V gene TRBV6-5, with a possible D match to TRBD2 (5 bases). The CDR3 totals 14 residues. The germline CDR1 and CDR2 sequences are MNHEY and SVGAGI. This chain's CDR3 is CAISFNAGSDEQYF. The CDR3 DNA reads as TGTGCCATCAGTTTCAACGCGGGCAGCGACGAGCAGTACTTC.

This clonotype was observed a handful of times. The chain uses TRBV20-1 and TRBJ2-3; D ambiguous. The V end lost 5 bases, the J end lost 5 bases, and 5 bases lay between the germline ends. Germline-derived CDR1 and CDR2 are DFQATT and SNEGSKA (reference sequence). CDR3 length: 10 amino acids. DNA for the CDR3: TGCAGTGCTCCAGGAGATACGCAGTATTTT. Translation: CSAPGDTQYF.

The chain uses TRBV24-1 and TRBJ2-5; D remains ambiguous. Trimming left V 11 bases short and J 5 bases short, with 23 bases between. The CDR3 is 15 residues long. CDR1 is KGHDR and CDR2 is SFDVKD in the germline V gene. CDR3 nucleotides: TGTGCCAGCTCACCATCCCCCAGGTTGGTGGAGACCCAGTACTTC. This codes for CASSPSPRLVETQYF.

This clonotype was counted many times. The chain employs TRBV7-9 and TRBJ1-2; maybe TRBD1 (5 bases). V lost 5 bases and J 7 bases, leaving 8 bases between the germline ends. Per germline, CDR1 SEHNR and CDR2 FQNEAQ (reference sequence). This CDR3 spans 11 amino acids. CDR3 loop: CASSRDSGYTF. The CDR3 nucleotides read TGTGCCAGCAGCCGCGACAGTGGCTACACCTTC.

In its sample, this clonotype was seen many times. The chain recombines TRBV7-2 with TRBJ1-5, with unresolved D. The CDR3 is made up of 15 amino acids. From germline, CDR1 is SGHTA and CDR2 FQGNSA. V was pared by 2 bases and J by 3 bases, with 11 bases between. CDR3 residues: CASSLTAGNNQPQHF. The DNA for the CDR3 is TGTGCCAGCAGCTTAACGGCAGGAAACAATCAGCCCCAGCATTTT.

The V gene is TRBV12-3 or TRBV12-4, the J gene TRBJ2-3; 7 bases align to TRBD2. The CDR3 consists of 13 residues. V was pared by 3 bases and J by 5 bases, with 2 bases of the junction left unmatched. The DNA of the CDR3 is TGTGCCAGCAGTTTTGGGGGGGGAGATACGCAGTATTTT. The encoded protein is CASSFGGGDTQYF.

This chain joins TRBV30 and TRBJ1-6; the D gene is possibly TRBD1 (6 bases). V shed 3 bases and J shed 7 bases, with 7 bases lying between them. CDR3 length: 12 residues. Germline V lookup: CDR1 GTSNPN, CDR2 SVGIG (reference sequence). CDR3 DNA: TGTGCCTGGAGGCAGGGGAATTCACCCCTCCACTTT. Its protein product is CAWRQGNSPLHF.

Comments on this clonotype: A clone one base away is much larger, so this may be a read error. This chain uses TRBV7-9 with TRBJ1-5; D gene ambiguous. CDR1 is SEHNR, CDR2 FQNEAQ, per germline (reference sequence). The length of the CDR3 is 14 residues. Between the trimmed V and J ends, which lost 3 bases and 3 bases, there was a span of 9 bases. CDR3 DNA sequence: TGTGCCAGCAGCTTTGAGGGCCACAATCAGCCCCAGCATTTT. Its protein product is CASSFEGHNQPQHF.

The rearrangement uses TRBV14 and TRBJ2-5; 7 bases line up with TRBD1. V was clipped by 5 bases and J by 9 bases; unmatched bases: 21. The CDR3 totals 17 residues. Germline-derived CDR1 and CDR2 are SGHDN and FVKESK. The CDR3 sequence is CASSFFPQGRGNQPQYF. Written as DNA, the CDR3 is TGTGCCAGCAGCTTTTTCCCACAGGGGCGAGGCAATCAGCCCCAGTACTTC.